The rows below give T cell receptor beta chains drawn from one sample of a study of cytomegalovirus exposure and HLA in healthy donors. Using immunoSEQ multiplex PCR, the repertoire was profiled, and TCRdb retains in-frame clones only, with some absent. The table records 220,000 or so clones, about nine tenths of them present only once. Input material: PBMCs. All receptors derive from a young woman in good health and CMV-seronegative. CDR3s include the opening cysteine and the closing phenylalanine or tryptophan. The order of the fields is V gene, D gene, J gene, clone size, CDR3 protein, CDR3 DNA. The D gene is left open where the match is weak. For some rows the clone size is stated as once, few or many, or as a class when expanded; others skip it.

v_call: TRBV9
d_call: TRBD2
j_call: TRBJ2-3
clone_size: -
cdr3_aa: CASSSGLATDTQYF
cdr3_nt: TGTGCCAGCAGCTCAGGACTAGCAACAGATACGCAGTATTTT

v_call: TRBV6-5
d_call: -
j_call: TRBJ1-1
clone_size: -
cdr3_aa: CASRVNRRGTEAFF
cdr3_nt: TGTGCCAGCAGGGTGAACAGGAGGGGCACTGAAGCTTTCTTT

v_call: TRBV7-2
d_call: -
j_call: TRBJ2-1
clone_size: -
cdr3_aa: CASSSITSPRLNEQFF
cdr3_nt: TGTGCCAGCAGCTCGATCACTAGCCCTCGTCTCAATGAGCAGTTCTTC

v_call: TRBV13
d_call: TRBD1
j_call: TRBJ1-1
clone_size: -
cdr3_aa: CASSPRTGALLGAFF
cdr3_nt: TGTGCCAGCAGCCCAAGAACAGGGGCCCTTTTAGGAGCTTTCTTT

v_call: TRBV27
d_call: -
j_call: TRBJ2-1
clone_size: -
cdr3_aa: CASRSQASASSYNEQFF
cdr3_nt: TGTGCCAGCAGATCCCAGGCTAGCGCTAGCTCCTACAATGAGCAGTTCTTC

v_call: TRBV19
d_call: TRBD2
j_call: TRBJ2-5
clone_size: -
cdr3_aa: CASSHWRGLAGAETQYF
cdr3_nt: TGTGCCAGTAGCCATTGGAGGGGACTAGCGGGAGCAGAGACCCAGTACTTC

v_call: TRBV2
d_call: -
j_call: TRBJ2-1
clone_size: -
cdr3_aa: CASTTTRGSYNEQFF
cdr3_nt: TGTGCCAGCACTACGACTAGAGGGAGCTACAATGAGCAGTTCTTC

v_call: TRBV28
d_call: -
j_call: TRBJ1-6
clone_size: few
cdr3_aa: CASRPGLAHSPLHF
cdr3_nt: TGTGCCAGCAGGCCAGGGTTGGCTCATTCACCCCTCCACTTT

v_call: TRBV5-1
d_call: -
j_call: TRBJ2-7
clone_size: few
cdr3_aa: CASLGPAYEQYF
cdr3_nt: TGCGCCAGTCTGGGCCCAGCCTACGAGCAGTACTTC

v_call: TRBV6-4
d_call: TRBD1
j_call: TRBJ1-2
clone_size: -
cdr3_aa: CASKEGQGSGYGYTF
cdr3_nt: TGTGCCAGCAAGGAGGGACAGGGCTCTGGGTATGGCTACACCTTC